The sequence of this T cell receptor beta chain was determined in a study of cytomegalovirus exposure and HLA in healthy donors. Study-wide results and limits: Most sequenced TCRs were rare (though some public TCRs occurred in many donors). A missense DCLRE1C variant was associated with V- and J-gene trimming of TCR beta chains in a later analysis, and an independent cohort replicated the association.

A multiplex PCR was run with 60 Vbeta primers and 13 Jbeta primers. Measured with immunoSEQ multiplex PCR; TCRdb has only the in-frame clones, and not every one. Its clone listing holds about 65,000 clones. V shed 4 bases and J shed 6 bases, with 18 bases lying between them. The CDR3 runs to 15 residues. The V gene's germline CDR1 is GTSNPN and CDR2 SVGIG (reference sequence). Details on this clone: Its antigen is undetermined.

Sampled while nominally healthy, donors likely had unrecorded immune exposures. The source of this sequence is a boy aged 5-17 years in good health and CMV-seronegative. The chain links TRBV30 to TRBJ2-2, with D unclear. Sequenced input: PBMCs. Here the CDR3 reads CAWNLLEIKAGELFF. The CDR3 DNA is TGTGCCTGGAACCTCCTAGAAATCAAGGCCGGGGAGCTGTTTTTT.